This is a list of T cell receptor beta chains from one sample in a study of T cells in Graves' hyperthyroidism and ophthalmopathy. TCRdb redid the calling of the multiplex PCR reads with MiXCR, one entry per CDR3 protein. The sample has around 500,000 distinct CDR3 sequences, around 15% seen once. Source material: blood. The receptors stem from a woman aged 25 to 45 with Graves' ophthalmopathy. CDR3s include the opening cysteine and the closing phenylalanine or tryptophan. The D gene is left open where the match is weak. Only some rows state a clone size, as once, few, many or a class for expanded clones.

CDR3 protein: CATSGNRGYEQYF
CDR3 DNA: TGTGCCACCAGTGGAAACAGGGGCTACGAGCAGTACTTC
clone size: -
CDR3 length: 13
J gene: TRBJ2-7
V gene: TRBV24-1
D gene: TRBD1

CDR3 protein: CASSSFKSIYYGYTF
CDR3 DNA: TGTGCCAGCAGTTCCTTCAAGAGTATCTACTATGGCTACACCTTC
clone size: -
CDR3 length: 15
J gene: TRBJ1-2
V gene: TRBV6-5
D gene: -

CDR3 protein: CASSLGSANTGELFF
CDR3 DNA: TGCGCCAGCAGCTTAGGTAGCGCAAACACCGGGGAGCTGTTTTTT
clone size: few
CDR3 length: 15
J gene: TRBJ2-2
V gene: TRBV5-1
D gene: -

CDR3 protein: CASSFVGRVSSTDTQYF
CDR3 DNA: TGTGCCAGCAGTTTCGTTGGGCGGGTATCTAGCACAGATACGCAGTATTTT
clone size: many
CDR3 length: 17
J gene: TRBJ2-3
V gene: TRBV6-1
D gene: -

CDR3 protein: CSASNPLTSGSFNEQFF
CDR3 DNA: TGCAGTGCTAGTAACCCACTTACTAGCGGGAGTTTCAATGAGCAGTTCTTC
clone size: -
CDR3 length: 17
J gene: TRBJ2-1
V gene: TRBV20-1
D gene: TRBD2

CDR3 protein: CASKTGEVAFF
CDR3 DNA: TGCGCCAGTAAAACAGGCGAGGTAGCTTTCTTT
clone size: -
CDR3 length: 11
J gene: TRBJ1-1
V gene: TRBV5-1
D gene: -

CDR3 protein: CASSPEGTYNSPLHF
CDR3 DNA: TGTGCCAGCTCACCAGAAGGGACCTATAATTCACCCCTCCACTTT
clone size: many
CDR3 length: 15
J gene: TRBJ1-6
V gene: TRBV18
D gene: -

CDR3 protein: CASAFSGGIYGYTF
CDR3 DNA: TGTGCCAGCGCTTTTTCGGGGGGAATTTATGGCTACACCTTC
clone size: -
CDR3 length: 14
J gene: TRBJ1-2
V gene: TRBV28
D gene: -

CDR3 protein: CSVEEGTVTDTQYF
CDR3 DNA: TGCAGCGTTGAAGAGGGAACAGTAACAGATACGCAGTATTTT
clone size: many
CDR3 length: 14
J gene: TRBJ2-3
V gene: TRBV29-1
D gene: -

CDR3 protein: CASSWGTGNTGELFF
CDR3 DNA: TGTGCCAGCAGCTGGGGGACGGGGAACACCGGGGAGCTGTTTTTT
clone size: many
CDR3 length: 15
J gene: TRBJ2-2
V gene: TRBV5-8
D gene: -

CDR3 protein: CASRGPLVGPEAFF
CDR3 DNA: TGTGCCAGCAGGGGACCCCTTGTCGGACCTGAAGCTTTCTTT
clone size: few
CDR3 length: 14
J gene: TRBJ1-1
V gene: TRBV6-2/TRBV6-3
D gene: -

CDR3 protein: CAWSAGGRQPQHF
CDR3 DNA: TGTGCCTGGAGTGCTGGGGGCAGACAGCCCCAGCATTTT
clone size: many
CDR3 length: 13
J gene: TRBJ1-5
V gene: TRBV30
D gene: -

CDR3 protein: CASSEPSGITYEQYF
CDR3 DNA: TGTGCCAGCAGTGAACCTAGCGGAATAACCTACGAGCAGTACTTC
clone size: -
CDR3 length: 15
J gene: TRBJ2-7
V gene: TRBV2
D gene: TRBD2

CDR3 protein: CASSDRGKFDRIDQPQHF
CDR3 DNA: TGTGCCAGCAGTGACCGGGGCAAATTCGACAGGATCGATCAGCCCCAGCATTTT
clone size: many
CDR3 length: 18
J gene: TRBJ1-5
V gene: TRBV6-1
D gene: -

CDR3 protein: CASSSATVNTEAFF
CDR3 DNA: TGTGCCAGCAGCTCTGCGACGGTGAACACTGAAGCTTTCTTT
clone size: many
CDR3 length: 14
J gene: TRBJ1-1
V gene: TRBV5-5
D gene: -

CDR3 protein: CSARRDLSSYNEQFF
CDR3 DNA: TGCAGTGCTAGGCGGGACTTGAGCTCCTACAATGAGCAGTTCTTC
clone size: many
CDR3 length: 15
J gene: TRBJ2-1
V gene: TRBV20-1
D gene: -

CDR3 protein: CAISAAGGGRGQETQYF
CDR3 DNA: TGTGCCATCAGTGCCGCAGGGGGCGGGAGAGGCCAAGAGACCCAGTACTTC
clone size: many
CDR3 length: 17
J gene: TRBJ2-5
V gene: TRBV10-3
D gene: -

CDR3 protein: CASSGPGWPLYEQYF
CDR3 DNA: TGTGCCAGCAGTGGCCCGGGATGGCCCCTATACGAGCAGTACTTC
clone size: -
CDR3 length: 15
J gene: TRBJ2-7
V gene: TRBV6-4
D gene: -

CDR3 protein: CASSYQIFGSYEQYF
CDR3 DNA: TGTGCCAGCAGCTACCAGATCTTCGGCTCCTACGAGCAGTACTTC
clone size: -
CDR3 length: 15
J gene: TRBJ2-7
V gene: TRBV7-9
D gene: -

CDR3 protein: CASSFDRGKTQYF
CDR3 DNA: TGTGCCAGCAGTTTTGACAGGGGAAAGACCCAGTACTTC
clone size: many
CDR3 length: 13
J gene: TRBJ2-5
V gene: TRBV12-3/TRBV12-4
D gene: TRBD1

CDR3 protein: CASSGTENEQYF
CDR3 DNA: TGTGCCAGCAGTGGGACGGAAAACGAGCAGTACTTC
clone size: many
CDR3 length: 12
J gene: TRBJ2-7
V gene: TRBV28
D gene: -

CDR3 protein: CASSFNLGGGGSPLHF
CDR3 DNA: TGTGCCAGCAGCTTCAACCTGGGGGGCGGGGGTTCACCCCTCCACTTT
clone size: many
CDR3 length: 16
J gene: TRBJ1-6
V gene: TRBV7-2
D gene: -